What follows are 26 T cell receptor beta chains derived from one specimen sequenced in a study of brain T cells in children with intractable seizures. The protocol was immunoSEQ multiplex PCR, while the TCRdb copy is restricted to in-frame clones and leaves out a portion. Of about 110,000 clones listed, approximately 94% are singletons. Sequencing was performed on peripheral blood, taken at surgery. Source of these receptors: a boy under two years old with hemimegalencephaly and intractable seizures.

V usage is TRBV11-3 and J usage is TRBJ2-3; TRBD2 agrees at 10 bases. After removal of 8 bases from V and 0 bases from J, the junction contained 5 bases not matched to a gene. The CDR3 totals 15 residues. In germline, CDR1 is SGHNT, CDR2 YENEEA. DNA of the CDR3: TGTGCCAGCTGCCCTAGCGGGAGAAGCACAGATACGCAGTATTTT. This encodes CASCPSGRSTDTQYF.

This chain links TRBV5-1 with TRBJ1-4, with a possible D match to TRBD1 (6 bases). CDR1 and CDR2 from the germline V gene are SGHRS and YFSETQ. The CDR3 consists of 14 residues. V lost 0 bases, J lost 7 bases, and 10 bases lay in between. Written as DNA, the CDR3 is TGCGCCAGCAGCTTGGTAGGGGGAAGTGAAAAACTGTTTTTT. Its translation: CASSLVGGSEKLFF.

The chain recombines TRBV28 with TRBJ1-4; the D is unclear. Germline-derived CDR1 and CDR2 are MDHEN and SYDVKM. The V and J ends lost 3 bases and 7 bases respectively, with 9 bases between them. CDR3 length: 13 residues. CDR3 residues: CASSLPGLEKLFF. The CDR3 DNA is TGTGCCAGCAGTTTGCCGGGTCTTGAAAAACTGTTTTTT. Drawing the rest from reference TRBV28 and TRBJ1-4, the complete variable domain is DVKVTQSSRYLVKRTGEKVFLECVQDMDHENMFWYRQDPGLGLRLIYFSYDVKMKEKGDIPEGYSVSREKKERFSLILESASTNQTSMYLCASSLPGLEKLFFGSGTQLSVL.

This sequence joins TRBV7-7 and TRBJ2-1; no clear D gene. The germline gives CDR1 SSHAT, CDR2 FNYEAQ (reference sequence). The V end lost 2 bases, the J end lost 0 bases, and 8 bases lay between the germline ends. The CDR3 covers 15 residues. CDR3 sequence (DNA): TGTGCCAGCAGCTTATCAATTAGCTCCTACAATGAGCAGTTCTTC. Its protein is CASSLSISSYNEQFF.

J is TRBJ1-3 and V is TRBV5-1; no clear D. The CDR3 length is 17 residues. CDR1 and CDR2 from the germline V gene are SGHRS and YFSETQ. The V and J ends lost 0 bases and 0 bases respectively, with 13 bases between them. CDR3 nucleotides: TGCGCCAGCAGCTTGGCCAGCCCCATCAACTCTGGAAACACCATATATTTT. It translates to CASSLASPINSGNTIYF.

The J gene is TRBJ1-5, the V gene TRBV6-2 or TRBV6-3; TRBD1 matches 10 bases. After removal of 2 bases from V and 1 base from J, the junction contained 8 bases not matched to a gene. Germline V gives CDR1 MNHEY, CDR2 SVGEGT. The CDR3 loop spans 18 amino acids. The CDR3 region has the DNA TGTGCCAGCAGTTACCGCCGGGACAGGGGCTTAAGCAATCAGCCCCAGCATTTT. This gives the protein CASSYRRDRGLSNQPQHF.

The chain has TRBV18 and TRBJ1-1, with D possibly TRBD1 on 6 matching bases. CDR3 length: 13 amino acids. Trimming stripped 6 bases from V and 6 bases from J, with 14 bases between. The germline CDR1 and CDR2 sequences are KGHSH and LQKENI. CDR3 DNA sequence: TGTGCCAGCTCGGAGGGACAAGTGGCTGAAGCTTTCTTT. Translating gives CASSEGQVAEAFF.

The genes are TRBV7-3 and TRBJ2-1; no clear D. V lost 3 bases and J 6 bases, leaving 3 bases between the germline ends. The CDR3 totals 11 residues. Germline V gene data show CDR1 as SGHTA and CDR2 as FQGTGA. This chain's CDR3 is CASSFGNEQFF. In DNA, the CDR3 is TGTGCCAGCAGCTTTGGCAATGAGCAGTTCTTC.

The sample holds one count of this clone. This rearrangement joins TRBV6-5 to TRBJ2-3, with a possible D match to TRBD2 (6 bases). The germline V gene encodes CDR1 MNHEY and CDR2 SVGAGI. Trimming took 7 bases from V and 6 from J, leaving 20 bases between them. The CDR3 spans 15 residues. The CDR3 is CASIWAGLPTDTQYF. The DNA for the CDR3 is TGTGCCAGCATCTGGGCAGGACTACCCACGGATACGCAGTATTTT.

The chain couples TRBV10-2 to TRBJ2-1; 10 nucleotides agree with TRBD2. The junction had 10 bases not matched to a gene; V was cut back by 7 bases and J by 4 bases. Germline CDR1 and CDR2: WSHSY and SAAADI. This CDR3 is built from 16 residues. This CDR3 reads CASTTRTSGPYNEQFF. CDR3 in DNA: TGCGCCAGCACCACTAGGACTAGCGGTCCTTACAATGAGCAGTTCTTC.

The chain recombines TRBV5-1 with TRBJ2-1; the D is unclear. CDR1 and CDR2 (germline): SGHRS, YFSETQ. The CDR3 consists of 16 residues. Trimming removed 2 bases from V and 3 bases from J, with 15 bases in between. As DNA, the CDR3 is TGCGCCAGCAGCTTATCTCCCGGAGACGGCTACAATGAGCAGTTCTTC. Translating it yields CASSLSPGDGYNEQFF.

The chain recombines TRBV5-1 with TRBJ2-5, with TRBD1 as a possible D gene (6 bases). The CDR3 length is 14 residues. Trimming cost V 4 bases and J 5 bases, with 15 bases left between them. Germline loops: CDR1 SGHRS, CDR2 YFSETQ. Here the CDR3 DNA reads TGCGCCAGCAGCCTCGGACAGCCGTGGGAGACCCAGTACTTC. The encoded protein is CASSLGQPWETQYF.

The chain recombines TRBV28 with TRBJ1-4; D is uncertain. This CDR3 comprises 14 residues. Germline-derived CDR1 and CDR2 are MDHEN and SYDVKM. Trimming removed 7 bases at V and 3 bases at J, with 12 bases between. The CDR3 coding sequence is TGTGCCAGCAACCCGGGCGGAGCTAATGAAAAACTGTTTTTT. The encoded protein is CASNPGGANEKLFF.

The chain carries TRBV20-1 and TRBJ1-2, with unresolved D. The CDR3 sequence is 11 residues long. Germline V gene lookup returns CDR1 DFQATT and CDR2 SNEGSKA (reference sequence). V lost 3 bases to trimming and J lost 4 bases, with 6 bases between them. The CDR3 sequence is CSARTLYGYTF. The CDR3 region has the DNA TGCAGTGCTAGGACGCTCTATGGCTACACCTTC.

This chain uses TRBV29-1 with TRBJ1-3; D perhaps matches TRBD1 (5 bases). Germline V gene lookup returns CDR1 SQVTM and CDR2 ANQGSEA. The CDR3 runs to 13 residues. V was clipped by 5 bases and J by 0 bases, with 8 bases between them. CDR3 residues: CSVTGHSGNTIYF. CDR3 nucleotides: TGCAGCGTTACGGGGCACTCTGGAAACACCATATATTTT.

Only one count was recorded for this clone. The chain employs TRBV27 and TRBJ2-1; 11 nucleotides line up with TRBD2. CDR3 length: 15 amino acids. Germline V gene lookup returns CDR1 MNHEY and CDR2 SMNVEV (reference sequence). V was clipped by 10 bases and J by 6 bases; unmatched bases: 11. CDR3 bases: TGTGCCACCGGGACTAGCGGCTTTCGTCCCAATGAGCAGTTCTTC. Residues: CATGTSGFRPNEQFF.

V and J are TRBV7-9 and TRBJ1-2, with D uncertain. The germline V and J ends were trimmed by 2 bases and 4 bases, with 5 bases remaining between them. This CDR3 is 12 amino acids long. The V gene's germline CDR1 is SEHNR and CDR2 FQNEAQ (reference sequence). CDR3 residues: CASSLSSYGYTF. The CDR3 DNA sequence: TGTGCCAGCAGCTTATCCTCCTATGGCTACACCTTC.

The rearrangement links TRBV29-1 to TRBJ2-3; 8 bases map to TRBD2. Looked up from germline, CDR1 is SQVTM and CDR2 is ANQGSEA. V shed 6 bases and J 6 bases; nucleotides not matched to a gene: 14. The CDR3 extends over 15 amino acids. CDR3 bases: TGCAGCGTACACTTGACTAGCGTGGGGACTGATACGCAGTATTTT. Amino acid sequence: CSVHLTSVGTDTQYF.

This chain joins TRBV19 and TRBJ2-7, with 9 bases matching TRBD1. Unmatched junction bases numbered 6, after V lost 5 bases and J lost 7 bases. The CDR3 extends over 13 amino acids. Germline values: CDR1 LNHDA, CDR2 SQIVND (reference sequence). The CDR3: CASSSQGAREQYF. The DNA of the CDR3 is TGTGCCAGTAGTTCACAGGGGGCCAGGGAGCAGTACTTC.

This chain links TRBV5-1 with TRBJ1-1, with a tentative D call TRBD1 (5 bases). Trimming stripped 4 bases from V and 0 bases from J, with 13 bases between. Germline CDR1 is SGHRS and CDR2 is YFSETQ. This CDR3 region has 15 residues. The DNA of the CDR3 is TGCGCCAGCAGCCTGACAGTTTCGATGAACACTGAAGCTTTCTTT. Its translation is CASSLTVSMNTEAFF.

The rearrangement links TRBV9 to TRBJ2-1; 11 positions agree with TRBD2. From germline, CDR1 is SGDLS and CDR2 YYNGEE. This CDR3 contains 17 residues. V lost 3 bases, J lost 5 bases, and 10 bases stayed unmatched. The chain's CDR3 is CASSAATGTSGHNEQFF. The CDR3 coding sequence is TGTGCCAGCAGCGCGGCGACCGGGACTAGCGGCCACAATGAGCAGTTCTTC.

CDR3 nucleotides: TGTGCCTTTCCACCCCAGCATTTT. It specifies CAFPPQHF. The chain is built from TRBV27 and TRBJ1-5; D call uncertain. Trimming cost V 11 bases and J 10 bases, with 6 bases left between them. The germline V gene has CDR1 MNHEY and CDR2 SMNVEV (reference sequence). There are 8 residues in the CDR3.

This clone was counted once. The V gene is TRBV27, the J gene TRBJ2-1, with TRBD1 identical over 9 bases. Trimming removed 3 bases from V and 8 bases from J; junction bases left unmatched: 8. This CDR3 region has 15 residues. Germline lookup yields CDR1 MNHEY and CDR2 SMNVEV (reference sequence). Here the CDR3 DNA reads TGTGCCAGCAGTTTCGTGGACAGGGGTGTCTATGAGCAGTTCTTC. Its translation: CASSFVDRGVYEQFF.

The CDR3 DNA reads as TGTGCCAGCAGTTTATGGGCAGGGGGAGGCAATCAGCCCCAGCATTTT. Its translation is CASSLWAGGGNQPQHF. The chain joins TRBV28 to TRBJ1-5; TRBD1 matches at 7 bases. The germline CDR1 and CDR2 sequences are MDHEN and SYDVKM. This CDR3 spans 16 amino acids. The V gene end was trimmed by 0 bases and the J gene end by 2 bases; junction bases not matched to a gene: 4.

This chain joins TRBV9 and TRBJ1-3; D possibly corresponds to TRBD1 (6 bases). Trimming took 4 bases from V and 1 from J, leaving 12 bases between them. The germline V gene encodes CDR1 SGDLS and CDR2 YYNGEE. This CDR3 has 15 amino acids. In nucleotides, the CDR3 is TGTGCCAGCAGCCGAGGGGGGGAGTCTGGAAACACCATATATTTT. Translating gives CASSRGGESGNTIYF.

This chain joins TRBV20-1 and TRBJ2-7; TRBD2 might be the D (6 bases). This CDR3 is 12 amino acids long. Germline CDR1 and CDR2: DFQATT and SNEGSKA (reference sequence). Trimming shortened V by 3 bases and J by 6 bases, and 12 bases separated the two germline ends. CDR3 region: CSASSGASEQYF. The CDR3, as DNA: TGCAGTGCTAGTTCGGGAGCGTCCGAGCAGTACTTC.